The rows below give T cell receptor beta chains drawn from one sample of a study of blood T cell repertoires in COVID-19. The table came from immunoSEQ multiplex PCR; TCRdb's copy has only in-frame clones and leaves some out. This table holds approximately 200,000 clones, 86% found once. The sequenced material came from peripheral blood. The receptor set was obtained from a woman in her twenties or thirties with active or convalescent COVID-19. CDR3s include the opening cysteine and the closing phenylalanine or tryptophan. The D gene is left open where the match is weak. Rows give clone size only sometimes, using once, few, many, or a class for an expanded clone.

abundance: .; j_gene: TRBJ1-5; d_gene: TRBD1; v_gene: TRBV4-1; CDR3nt: TGCGCCAGCAGCCAGACAGGGGGCGGTCAGCCCCAGCATTTT; CDR3aa: CASSQTGGGQPQHF
abundance: once; j_gene: TRBJ1-5; d_gene: TRBD1; v_gene: TRBV19; CDR3nt: TGTGCCAGTAGGACAGGGAGTTATCAGCCCCAGCATTTT; CDR3aa: CASRTGSYQPQHF
abundance: once; j_gene: TRBJ2-5; d_gene: TRBD2; v_gene: TRBV7-9; CDR3nt: TGTGCCAGCAGCTCTGCCGGGACTACCAGAGAGACCCAGTACTTC; CDR3aa: CASSSAGTTRETQYF
abundance: .; j_gene: TRBJ2-7; d_gene: TRBD2; v_gene: TRBV5-1; CDR3nt: TGCGCCAGCAGCTTGAGCGGGAGGCGCGAGCAGTACTTC; CDR3aa: CASSLSGRREQYF
abundance: .; j_gene: TRBJ2-7; d_gene: .; v_gene: TRBV19; CDR3nt: TGTGCCAGTAGTCCCTCCTCCCCCAAACAACGGAGGGGGCTTATCTCCTACGAGCAGTACTTC; CDR3aa: CASSPSSPKQRRGLISYEQYF
abundance: once; j_gene: TRBJ1-2; d_gene: TRBD1; v_gene: TRBV18; CDR3nt: TGTGCCAGCTCACCACCGACAGGGATAGGCTATGGCTACACCTTC; CDR3aa: CASSPPTGIGYGYTF
abundance: .; j_gene: TRBJ1-1; d_gene: .; v_gene: TRBV6-5; CDR3nt: TGTGCCAGCAGTTACTCCGGGTCCTACACTGAAGCTTTCTTT; CDR3aa: CASSYSGSYTEAFF
abundance: .; j_gene: TRBJ1-5; d_gene: .; v_gene: TRBV27; CDR3nt: TGTGCCAGCAGTCCCGGTAATCAGCCCCAGCATTTT; CDR3aa: CASSPGNQPQHF
abundance: .; j_gene: TRBJ1-6; d_gene: .; v_gene: TRBV12-2; CDR3nt: TGTGCAAGTCGCTTAGAAGGGGGACAGGACATCAGCTCCTATAATTCACCCCTCCACTTT; CDR3aa: CASRLEGGQDISSYNSPLHF
abundance: .; j_gene: TRBJ1-1; d_gene: TRBD1; v_gene: TRBV27; CDR3nt: TGTGCCAGCAGTCCATTACAGGGGATAACTGAAGCTTTCTTT; CDR3aa: CASSPLQGITEAFF
abundance: once; j_gene: TRBJ1-6; d_gene: TRBD1; v_gene: TRBV5-3; CDR3nt: TGTGCCAGAAGCTTCTGCACGCCGGACAGGGATAATTCACCCCTCCACTTT; CDR3aa: CARSFCTPDRDNSPLHF
abundance: .; j_gene: TRBJ2-7; d_gene: TRBD1; v_gene: TRBV19; CDR3nt: TGTGCCAGTTCAGGGACAGGGAGGAACGAGCAGTACTTC; CDR3aa: CASSGTGRNEQYF
abundance: .; j_gene: TRBJ2-1; d_gene: TRBD2; v_gene: TRBV19; CDR3nt: TGTGCCAGTAGTGGGACCAGCGGGAGAAACAATGAGCAGTTCTTC; CDR3aa: CASSGTSGRNNEQFF
abundance: .; j_gene: TRBJ1-1; d_gene: .; v_gene: TRBV12-5; CDR3nt: TGTGCTAGTGGACGGACAGACACTGAAGCTTTCTTT; CDR3aa: CASGRTDTEAFF
abundance: .; j_gene: TRBJ1-1; d_gene: .; v_gene: TRBV20-1; CDR3nt: TGCAGTGCTTCAGGTCAGGTAGGAGCTTTCTTT; CDR3aa: CSASGQVGAFF
abundance: once; j_gene: TRBJ2-1; d_gene: TRBD2; v_gene: TRBV25-1; CDR3nt: TGTGCCAGCAGTGAATCTAGCGGGGGACACAATGAGCAGTTCTTC; CDR3aa: CASSESSGGHNEQFF
abundance: .; j_gene: TRBJ1-6; d_gene: .; v_gene: TRBV14; CDR3nt: TGTGCCAGCAGCCGTCAGGGGTATTCACCCCTCCACTTT; CDR3aa: CASSRQGYSPLHF
abundance: .; j_gene: TRBJ2-2; d_gene: .; v_gene: TRBV9; CDR3nt: TGTGCCAGCAGCGTATTGTCGGGGATTACAACCGGGGAGCTGTTTTTT; CDR3aa: CASSVLSGITTGELFF
abundance: .; j_gene: TRBJ2-7; d_gene: .; v_gene: TRBV28; CDR3nt: TGTGCCAGCAGTTTTTGGAGGGGTGCCTACGAGCAGTACTTC; CDR3aa: CASSFWRGAYEQYF
abundance: .; j_gene: TRBJ2-1; d_gene: TRBD2; v_gene: TRBV27; CDR3nt: TGTGCCAGCAGTCCACGGACTAGCGGGTACAATGAGCAGTTCTTC; CDR3aa: CASSPRTSGYNEQFF
abundance: .; j_gene: TRBJ1-1; d_gene: .; v_gene: TRBV19; CDR3nt: TGTGCCACCGACTGGGGGGTGAACACTGAAGCTTTCTTT; CDR3aa: CATDWGVNTEAFF
abundance: .; j_gene: TRBJ1-1; d_gene: TRBD1; v_gene: TRBV19; CDR3nt: TGTGCCAGTAGTCAACAGGGGCACTTTACTGAAGCTTTCTTT; CDR3aa: CASSQQGHFTEAFF
abundance: .; j_gene: TRBJ2-1; d_gene: TRBD1; v_gene: TRBV18; CDR3nt: TGTGCCAGCTCACCACGGGGGACAGGGGATAACAATGAGCAGTTCTTC; CDR3aa: CASSPRGTGDNNEQFF
abundance: .; j_gene: TRBJ2-1; d_gene: TRBD2; v_gene: TRBV27; CDR3nt: TGTGCCAGCAGTTTAGAATTGGGAGGGAGTTACAATGAGCAGTTCTTC; CDR3aa: CASSLELGGSYNEQFF
abundance: .; j_gene: TRBJ2-5; d_gene: .; v_gene: TRBV5-6; CDR3nt: TGTGCCAGCAGCTTGGTAGGCGGGCCTCAAGAGACCCAGTACTTC; CDR3aa: CASSLVGGPQETQYF
abundance: once; j_gene: TRBJ1-1; d_gene: .; v_gene: TRBV5-1; CDR3nt: TGCGCCAGCAGCGGGGCAGGTTTATCTGAAGCTTTCTTT; CDR3aa: CASSGAGLSEAFF
abundance: .; j_gene: TRBJ1-1; d_gene: .; v_gene: TRBV4-1; CDR3nt: TGCGCCAGCAGCCAAGGGGAACAGGCGAACACTGAAGCTTTCTTT; CDR3aa: CASSQGEQANTEAFF
abundance: few; j_gene: TRBJ2-7; d_gene: .; v_gene: TRBV6-5; CDR3nt: TGTGCCAGCAGTTACCGAGGGAACCCCAGCTACGAGCAGTACTTC; CDR3aa: CASSYRGNPSYEQYF
abundance: .; j_gene: TRBJ2-3; d_gene: TRBD2; v_gene: TRBV15; CDR3nt: TGTGCCACCAGCCGCCGAGCGGGGGTCGGCACAGATACGCAGTATTTT; CDR3aa: CATSRRAGVGTDTQYF
abundance: once; j_gene: TRBJ2-3; d_gene: .; v_gene: TRBV30; CDR3nt: TGTGCCTGGAGCGGGGATACGCAGTATTTT; CDR3aa: CAWSGDTQYF
abundance: once; j_gene: TRBJ1-2; d_gene: .; v_gene: TRBV3-1/TRBV3-2; CDR3nt: TGTGCCAGCAGCCAACCTAATGCTAACTATGGCTACACCTTC; CDR3aa: CASSQPNANYGYTF
abundance: .; j_gene: TRBJ2-7; d_gene: .; v_gene: TRBV18; CDR3nt: TGTGCCAGCTCTGAGAGTTTTTCCTACGAGCAGTACTTC; CDR3aa: CASSESFSYEQYF
abundance: .; j_gene: TRBJ2-7; d_gene: .; v_gene: TRBV12-3/TRBV12-4; CDR3nt: TGTGCCAGCAGTTCAGGAGGCTTGGAGCAGTACTTC; CDR3aa: CASSSGGLEQYF
abundance: .; j_gene: TRBJ1-1; d_gene: TRBD1; v_gene: TRBV7-8; CDR3nt: TGTGCCAGCAGCTCCCCGACAGGGGGCTTTTCTGAAGCTTTCTTT; CDR3aa: CASSSPTGGFSEAFF
abundance: .; j_gene: TRBJ1-2; d_gene: .; v_gene: TRBV28; CDR3nt: TGTGCCAGCAGCTCCGGACAGTTCTATGGCTACACCTTC; CDR3aa: CASSSGQFYGYTF
abundance: once; j_gene: TRBJ1-1; d_gene: .; v_gene: TRBV7-9; CDR3nt: TGTGCCGGGGAAACAGGGATGAACACTGAAGCTTTCTTT; CDR3aa: CAGETGMNTEAFF
abundance: .; j_gene: TRBJ2-1; d_gene: TRBD1; v_gene: TRBV5-4; CDR3nt: TGTGCCAGCAGCTTGGACAGGGGGCACTACAATGAGCAGTTCTTC; CDR3aa: CASSLDRGHYNEQFF
abundance: .; j_gene: TRBJ2-5; d_gene: .; v_gene: TRBV27; CDR3nt: TGTGCCAGCAGTTTATTACGGGGGGCTGAGACCCAGTACTTC; CDR3aa: CASSLLRGAETQYF
abundance: .; j_gene: TRBJ1-5; d_gene: .; v_gene: TRBV21-1; CDR3nt: TGTGCCAGCGGCGATCAGGGAGGGAGCAATCAGCCCCAGCATTTT; CDR3aa: CASGDQGGSNQPQHF
abundance: .; j_gene: TRBJ2-3; d_gene: TRBD2; v_gene: TRBV29-1; CDR3nt: TGCAGCGTCGACCAGCGGGGTGTCTTCACAGATACGCAGTATTTT; CDR3aa: CSVDQRGVFTDTQYF
abundance: once; j_gene: TRBJ2-7; d_gene: .; v_gene: TRBV6-4; CDR3nt: TGTGCCAGCAGTGAGGCAGACTACTACGAGCAGTACTTC; CDR3aa: CASSEADYYEQYF
abundance: .; j_gene: TRBJ2-1; d_gene: TRBD2; v_gene: TRBV15; CDR3nt: TGTGCCACCAGCAGAGATCAGGGCGGGAGGGTACGGGAGCAGTTCTTC; CDR3aa: CATSRDQGGRVREQFF
abundance: few; j_gene: TRBJ1-6; d_gene: .; v_gene: TRBV5-4; CDR3nt: TGTGCCAGCAGCTTGGAGGGGGTTTCACCCCTCCACTTT; CDR3aa: CASSLEGVSPLHF
abundance: .; j_gene: TRBJ1-5; d_gene: TRBD1; v_gene: TRBV28; CDR3nt: TGTGCCTCTTATCCCGGGACAGCTTCCCTTTATAGCAATCAGCCCCAGCATTTT; CDR3aa: CASYPGTASLYSNQPQHF
abundance: .; j_gene: TRBJ1-5; d_gene: .; v_gene: TRBV19; CDR3nt: TGTGCCAGTAGTATGCCCGGGGGAGGCAATCAGCCCCAGCATTTT; CDR3aa: CASSMPGGGNQPQHF